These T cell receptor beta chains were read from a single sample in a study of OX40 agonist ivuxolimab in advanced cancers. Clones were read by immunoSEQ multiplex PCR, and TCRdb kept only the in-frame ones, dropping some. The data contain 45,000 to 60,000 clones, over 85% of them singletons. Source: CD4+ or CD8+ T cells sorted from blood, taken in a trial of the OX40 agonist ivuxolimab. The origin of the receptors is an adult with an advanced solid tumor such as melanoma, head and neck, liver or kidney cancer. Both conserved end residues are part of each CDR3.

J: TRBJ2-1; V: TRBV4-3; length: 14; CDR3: CASTSGLNGAEQFF
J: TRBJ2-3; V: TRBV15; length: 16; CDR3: CATSREALAPRDTQYF
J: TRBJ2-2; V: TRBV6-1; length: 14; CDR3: CASEGGVNTGELFF
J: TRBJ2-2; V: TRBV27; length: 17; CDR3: CASSLGVGQGSTGELFF
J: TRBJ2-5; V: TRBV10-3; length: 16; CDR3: CAISESPAHSVETQYF
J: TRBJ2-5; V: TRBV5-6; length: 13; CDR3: CASSLVPIETQYF
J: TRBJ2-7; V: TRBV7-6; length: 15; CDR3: CASSLALQAGVEQYF
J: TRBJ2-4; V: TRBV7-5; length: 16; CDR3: CARSPPGQGAKNIQYF
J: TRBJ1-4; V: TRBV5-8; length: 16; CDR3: CASTHPRTATNEKLFF
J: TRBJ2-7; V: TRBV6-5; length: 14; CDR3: CASSYAGGAYEQYF
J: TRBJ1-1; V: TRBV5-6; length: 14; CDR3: CASRLQGIGTEAFF
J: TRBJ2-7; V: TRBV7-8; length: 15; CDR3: CASSYVLGKRDEQYF
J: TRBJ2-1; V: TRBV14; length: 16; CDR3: CASSGELAGLSNEQFF
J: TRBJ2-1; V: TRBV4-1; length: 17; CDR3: CASSQVGGGITGNEQFF
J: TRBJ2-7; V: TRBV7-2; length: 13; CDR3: CASSLAGGPEQYF
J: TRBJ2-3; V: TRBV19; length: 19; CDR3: CASSTRDREFLTKFGTQYF
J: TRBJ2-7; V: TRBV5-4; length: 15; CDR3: CASSLTGGADYEQYF